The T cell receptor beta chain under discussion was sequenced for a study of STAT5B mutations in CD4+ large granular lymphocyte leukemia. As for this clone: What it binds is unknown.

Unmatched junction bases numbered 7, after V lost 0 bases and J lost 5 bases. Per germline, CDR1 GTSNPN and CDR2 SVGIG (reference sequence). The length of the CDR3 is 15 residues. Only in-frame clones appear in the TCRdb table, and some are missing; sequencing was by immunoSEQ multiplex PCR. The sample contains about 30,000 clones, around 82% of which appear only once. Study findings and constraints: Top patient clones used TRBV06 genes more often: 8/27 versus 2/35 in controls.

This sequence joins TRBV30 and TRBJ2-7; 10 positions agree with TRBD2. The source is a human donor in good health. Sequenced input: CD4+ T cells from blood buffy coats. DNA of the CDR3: TGTGCCTGGAGTGTACTGAGCGGGGGGGCCAACGAGCAGTACTTC. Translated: CAWSVLSGGANEQYF.